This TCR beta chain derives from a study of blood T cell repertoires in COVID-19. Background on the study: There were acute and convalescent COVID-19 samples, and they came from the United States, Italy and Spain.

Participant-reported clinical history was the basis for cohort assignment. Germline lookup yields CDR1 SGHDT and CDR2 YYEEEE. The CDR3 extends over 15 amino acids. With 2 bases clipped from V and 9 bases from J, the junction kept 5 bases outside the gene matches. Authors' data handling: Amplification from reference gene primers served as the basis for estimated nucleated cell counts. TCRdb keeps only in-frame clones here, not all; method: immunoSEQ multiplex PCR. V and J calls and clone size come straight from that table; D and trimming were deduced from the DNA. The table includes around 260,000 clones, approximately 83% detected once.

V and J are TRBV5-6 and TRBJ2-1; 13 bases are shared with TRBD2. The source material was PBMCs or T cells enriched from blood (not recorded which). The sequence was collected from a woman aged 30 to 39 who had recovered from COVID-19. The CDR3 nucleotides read TGTGCCAGCAGCTTAGGACTAGCGGGAGCAGGTGAGCAGTTCTTC. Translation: CASSLGLAGAGEQFF.